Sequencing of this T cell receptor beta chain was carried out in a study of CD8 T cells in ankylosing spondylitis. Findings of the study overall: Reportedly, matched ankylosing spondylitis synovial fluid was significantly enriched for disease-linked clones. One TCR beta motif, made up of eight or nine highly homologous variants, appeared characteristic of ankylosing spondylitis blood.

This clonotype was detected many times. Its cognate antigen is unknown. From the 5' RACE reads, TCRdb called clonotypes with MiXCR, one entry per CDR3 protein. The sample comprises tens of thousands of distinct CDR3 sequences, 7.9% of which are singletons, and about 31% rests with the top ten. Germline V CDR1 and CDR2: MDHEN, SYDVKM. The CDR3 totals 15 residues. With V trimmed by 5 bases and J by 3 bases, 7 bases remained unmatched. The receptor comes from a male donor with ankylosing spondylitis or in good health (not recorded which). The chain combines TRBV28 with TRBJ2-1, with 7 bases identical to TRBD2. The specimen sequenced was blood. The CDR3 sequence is CASSGRDFLYNEQFF. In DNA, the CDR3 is TGTGCCAGCAGTGGGAGGGACTTTCTCTACAATGAGCAGTTCTTC.